This T cell receptor (beta chain) was sequenced in a study of blood T cell repertoires in COVID-19. Study-level background: Both acute and convalescent COVID-19 samples were obtained from the United States, Italy and Spain. PBMCs, B-cell-depleted T cells, or T cells were the source of the cDNA or gDNA that made up the material.

Per the original data handling: The authors estimated nucleated cell counts from reference gene primer amplification. Clones were sequenced by immunoSEQ multiplex PCR, and TCRdb holds only the in-frame ones, with some missing. V, J and clone size are taken as reported in that table, and D and trimming were inferred from the DNA itself. The table has approximately 250,000 clones, approximately 85% seen once. A Seattle source enrolled patients during active infection and followed them longitudinally. V lost 0 bases and J lost 1, with 6 bases in between. The germline V gene encodes CDR1 MGHRA and CDR2 YSYEKL. The CDR3 is 14 amino acids.

The chain links TRBV4-1 to TRBJ1-2, with no clear D. This receptor was identified in a man aged 45-60 years with COVID-19, enrolled during active disease. Sequencing used peripheral blood. This CDR3 reads CASSQDPGNYGYTF. For the CDR3, the DNA is TGCGCCAGCAGCCAAGACCCGGGTAACTATGGCTACACCTTC.